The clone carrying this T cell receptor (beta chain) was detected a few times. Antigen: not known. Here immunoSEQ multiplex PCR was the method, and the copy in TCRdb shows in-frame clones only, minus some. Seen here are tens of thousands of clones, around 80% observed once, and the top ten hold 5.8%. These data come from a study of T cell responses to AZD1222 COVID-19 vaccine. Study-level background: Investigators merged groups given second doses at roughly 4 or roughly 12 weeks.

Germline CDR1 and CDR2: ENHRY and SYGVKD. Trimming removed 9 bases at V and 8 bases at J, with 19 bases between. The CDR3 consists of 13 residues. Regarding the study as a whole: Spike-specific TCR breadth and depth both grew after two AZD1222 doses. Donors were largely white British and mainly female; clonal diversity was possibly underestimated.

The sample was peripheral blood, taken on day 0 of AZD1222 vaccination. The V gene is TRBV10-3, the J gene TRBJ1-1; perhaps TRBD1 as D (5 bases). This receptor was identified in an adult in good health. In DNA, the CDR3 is TGTGCCATATCCGGGACTAAGGATCAAGAAGCTTTCTTT. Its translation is CAISGTKDQEAFF.